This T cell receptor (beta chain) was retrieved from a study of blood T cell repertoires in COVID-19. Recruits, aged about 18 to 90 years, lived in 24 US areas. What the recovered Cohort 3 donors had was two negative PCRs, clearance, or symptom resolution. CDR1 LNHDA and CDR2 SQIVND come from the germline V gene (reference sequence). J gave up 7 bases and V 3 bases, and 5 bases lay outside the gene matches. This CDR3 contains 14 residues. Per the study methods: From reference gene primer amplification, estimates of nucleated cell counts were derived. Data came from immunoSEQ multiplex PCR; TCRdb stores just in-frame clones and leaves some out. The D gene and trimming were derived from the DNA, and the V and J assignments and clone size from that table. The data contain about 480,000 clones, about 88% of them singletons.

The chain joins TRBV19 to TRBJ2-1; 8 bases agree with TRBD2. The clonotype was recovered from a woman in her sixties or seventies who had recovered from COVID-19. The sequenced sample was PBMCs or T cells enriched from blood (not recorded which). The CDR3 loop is CASSMPRGGNEQFF. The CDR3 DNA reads TGTGCCAGTAGTATGCCCCGGGGGGGTAATGAGCAGTTCTTC.